This paragraph reports one T cell receptor (beta chain). This record comes from a study of technical replicates of blood from several donors. The CDR3 is made up of 12 amino acids. From germline, CDR1 is SGHVS and CDR2 FNYEAQ. The V and J ends lost 4 bases and 3 bases respectively, with 6 bases between them. Assay: immunoSEQ multiplex PCR; the TCRdb copy retains only in-frame clones and omits some. The sample has some 98,000 clones, nearly 97% seen once. The gene calls are TRBV7-6 and TRBJ1-1; no reliable D call. The sequenced sample consisted of T cells isolated from PBMCs. The receptor was derived from a human donor in good health. The CDR3 protein is CASSSLDTEAFF. The CDR3 DNA is TGTGCCAGCAGCTCCCTCGACACTGAAGCTTTCTTT.